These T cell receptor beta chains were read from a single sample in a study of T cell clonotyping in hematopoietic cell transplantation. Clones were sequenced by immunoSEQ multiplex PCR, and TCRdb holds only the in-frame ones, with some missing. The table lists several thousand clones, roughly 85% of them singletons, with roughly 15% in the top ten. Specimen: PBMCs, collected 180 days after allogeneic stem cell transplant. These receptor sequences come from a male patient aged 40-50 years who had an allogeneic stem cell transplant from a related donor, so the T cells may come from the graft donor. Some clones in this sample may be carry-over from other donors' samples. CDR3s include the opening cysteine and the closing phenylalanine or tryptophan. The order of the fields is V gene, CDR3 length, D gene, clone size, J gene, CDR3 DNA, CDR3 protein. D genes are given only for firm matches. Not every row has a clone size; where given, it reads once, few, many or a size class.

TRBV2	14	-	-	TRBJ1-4	TGTGCCAGCAGTTTCCAGTCCTTGAGTGAAAAACTGTTTTTT	CASSFQSLSEKLFF
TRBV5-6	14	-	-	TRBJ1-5	TGTGCCAGCAGCGCCCGGGGTAGCAATCAGCCCCAGCATTTT	CASSARGSNQPQHF
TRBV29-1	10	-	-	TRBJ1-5	TGCAGCGGCCAACAACAGCCCCAGCATTTT	CSGQQQPQHF
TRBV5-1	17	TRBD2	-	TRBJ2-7	TGCGCCAGCAGCTTTGGGACTAGCGGGGGGTCGACCTACGAGCAGTACTTC	CASSFGTSGGSTYEQYF
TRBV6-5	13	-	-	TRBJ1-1	TGTGCCAGCAGTTACCGGGCTCAGGGGGAAGCTTTCTTT	CASSYRAQGEAFF
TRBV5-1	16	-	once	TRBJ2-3	TGCGCCAGCAGCTTGATGGGGGGCGCGGTCACAGATACGCAGTATTTT	CASSLMGGAVTDTQYF
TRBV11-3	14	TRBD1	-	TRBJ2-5	TGTGCCAGCAGCCAAGGGACAGGGCAAGAGACCCAGTACTTC	CASSQGTGQETQYF
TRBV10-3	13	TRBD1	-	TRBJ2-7	TGTGCCACCGGACAGGGCTTATCCTACGAGCAGTACTTC	CATGQGLSYEQYF
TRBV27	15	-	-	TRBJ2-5	TGTGCCAGCAGTTTTGCGGGGGCCTACCAAGAGACCCAGTACTTC	CASSFAGAYQETQYF
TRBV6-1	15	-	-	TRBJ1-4	TGTGCCAGCAGCCAAGGGGGAGCGGCTAATGAAAAACTGTTTTTT	CASSQGGAANEKLFF
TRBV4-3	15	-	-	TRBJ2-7	TGCGCCAGCAGCCACACTATGGGGGACGAAGGGGCGTTAGGCTTC	CASSHTMGDEGALGF
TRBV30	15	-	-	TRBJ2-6	TGTGCCTGGCGGCGAGGAGGTTCTGGGGCCAACGTCCTGACTTTC	CAWRRGGSGANVLTF
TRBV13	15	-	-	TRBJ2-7	TGTGCCAGCAGCTTACTCAGGGAGGTCTCCTACGAGCAGTACTTC	CASSLLREVSYEQYF
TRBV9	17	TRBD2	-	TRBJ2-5	TGTGCCAGCAGTCAACGAGCGGGGGACCCCCAACAAGAGACCCAGTACTTC	CASSQRAGDPQQETQYF